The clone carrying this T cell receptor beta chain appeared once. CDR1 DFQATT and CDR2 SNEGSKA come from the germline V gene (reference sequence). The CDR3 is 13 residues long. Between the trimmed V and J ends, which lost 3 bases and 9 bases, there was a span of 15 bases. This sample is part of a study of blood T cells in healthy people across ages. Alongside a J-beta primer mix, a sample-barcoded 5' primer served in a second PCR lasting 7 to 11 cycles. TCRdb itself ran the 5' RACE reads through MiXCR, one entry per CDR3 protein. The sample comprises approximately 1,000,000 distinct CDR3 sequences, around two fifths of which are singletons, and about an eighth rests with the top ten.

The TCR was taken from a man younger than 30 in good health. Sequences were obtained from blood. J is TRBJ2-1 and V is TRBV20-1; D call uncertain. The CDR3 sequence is CSARWQAHSEQFF. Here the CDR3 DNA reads TGCAGTGCTAGGTGGCAGGCTCACAGTGAGCAGTTCTTC.